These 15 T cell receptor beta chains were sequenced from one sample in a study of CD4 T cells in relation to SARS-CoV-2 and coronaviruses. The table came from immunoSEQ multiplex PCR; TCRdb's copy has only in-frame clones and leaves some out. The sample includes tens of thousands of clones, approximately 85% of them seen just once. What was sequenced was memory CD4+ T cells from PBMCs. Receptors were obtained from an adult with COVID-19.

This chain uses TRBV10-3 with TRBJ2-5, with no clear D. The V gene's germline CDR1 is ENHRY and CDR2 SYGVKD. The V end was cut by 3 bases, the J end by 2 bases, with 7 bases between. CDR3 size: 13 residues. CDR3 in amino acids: CAISDRTQETQYF. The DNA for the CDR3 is TGTGCCATCAGTGATCGTACTCAAGAGACCCAGTACTTC.

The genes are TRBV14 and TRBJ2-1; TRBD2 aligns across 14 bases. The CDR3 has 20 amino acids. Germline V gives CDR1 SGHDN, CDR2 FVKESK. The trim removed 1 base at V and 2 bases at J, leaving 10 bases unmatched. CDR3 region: CASSQGLAGGRRYAYNEQFF. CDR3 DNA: TGTGCCAGCAGCCAAGGACTAGCGGGAGGGAGGCGGTATGCCTACAATGAGCAGTTCTTC.

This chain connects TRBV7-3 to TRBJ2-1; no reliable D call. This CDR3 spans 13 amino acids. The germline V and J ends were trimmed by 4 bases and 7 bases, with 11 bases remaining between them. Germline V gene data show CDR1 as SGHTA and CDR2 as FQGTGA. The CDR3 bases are TGTGCCAGCAGCTCCGGACCTCTAAATGAGCAGTTCTTC. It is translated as CASSSGPLNEQFF. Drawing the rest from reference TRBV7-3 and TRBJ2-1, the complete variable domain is GAGVSQTPSNKVTEKGKYVELRCDPISGHTALYWYRQSLGQGPEFLIYFQGTGAADDSGLPNDRFFAVRPEGSVSTLKIQRTERGDSAVYLCASSSGPLNEQFFGPGTRLTVL.

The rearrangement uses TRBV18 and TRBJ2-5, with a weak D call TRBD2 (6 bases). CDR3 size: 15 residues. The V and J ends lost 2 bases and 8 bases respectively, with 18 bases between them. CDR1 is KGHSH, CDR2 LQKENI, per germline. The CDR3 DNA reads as TGTGCCAGCTCACCAGTAGGGACTGGCGATGGAACCCAGTACTTC. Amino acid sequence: CASSPVGTGDGTQYF.

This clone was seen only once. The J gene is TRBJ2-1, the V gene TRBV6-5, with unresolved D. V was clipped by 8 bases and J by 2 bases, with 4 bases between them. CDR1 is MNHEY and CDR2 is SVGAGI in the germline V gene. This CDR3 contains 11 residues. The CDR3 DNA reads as TGTGCCAGCGGGACCTACAATGAGCAGTTCTTC. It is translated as CASGTYNEQFF.

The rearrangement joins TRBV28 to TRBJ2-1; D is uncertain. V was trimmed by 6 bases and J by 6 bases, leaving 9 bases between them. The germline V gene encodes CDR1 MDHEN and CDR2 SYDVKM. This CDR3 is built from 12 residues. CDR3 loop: CASRIHRNEQFF. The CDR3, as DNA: TGTGCCAGCAGGATCCATCGCAATGAGCAGTTCTTC.

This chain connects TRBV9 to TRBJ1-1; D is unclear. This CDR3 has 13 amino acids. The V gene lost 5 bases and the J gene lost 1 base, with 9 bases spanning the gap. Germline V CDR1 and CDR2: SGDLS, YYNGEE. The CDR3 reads CASSPHGNTEAFF. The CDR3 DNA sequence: TGTGCCAGCAGTCCACATGGGAACACTGAAGCTTTCTTT.

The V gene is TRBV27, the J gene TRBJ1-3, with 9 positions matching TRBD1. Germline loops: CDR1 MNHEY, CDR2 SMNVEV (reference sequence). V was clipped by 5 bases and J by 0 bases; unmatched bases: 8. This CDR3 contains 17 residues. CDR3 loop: CASSRGGTGHSGNTIYF. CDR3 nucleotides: TGTGCCAGCAGTCGAGGGGGGACAGGGCACTCTGGAAACACCATATATTTT.

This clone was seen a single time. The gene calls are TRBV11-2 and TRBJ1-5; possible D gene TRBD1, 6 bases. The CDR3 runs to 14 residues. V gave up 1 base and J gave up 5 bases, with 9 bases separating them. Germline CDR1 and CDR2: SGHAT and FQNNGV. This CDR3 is CASSLAQGDQPQHF. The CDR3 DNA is TGTGCCAGCAGCTTAGCACAGGGAGATCAGCCCCAGCATTTT.

The CDR3 spells CASRREEVEQFF. Written as DNA, the CDR3 is TGTGCCAGCAGACGGGAGGAAGTTGAGCAGTTCTTC. The chain has TRBV28 and TRBJ2-1; 7 bases are shared with TRBD2. CDR3 length: 12 amino acids. The germline CDR1 and CDR2 sequences are MDHEN and SYDVKM. V gave up 6 bases and J gave up 9 bases; unmatched junction bases: 5.

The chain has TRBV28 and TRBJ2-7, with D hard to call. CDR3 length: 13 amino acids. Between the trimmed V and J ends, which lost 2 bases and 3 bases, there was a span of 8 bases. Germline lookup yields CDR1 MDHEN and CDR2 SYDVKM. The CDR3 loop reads CASSLGSLYEQYF. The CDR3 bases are TGTGCCAGCAGTTTAGGTTCCCTCTACGAGCAGTACTTC.

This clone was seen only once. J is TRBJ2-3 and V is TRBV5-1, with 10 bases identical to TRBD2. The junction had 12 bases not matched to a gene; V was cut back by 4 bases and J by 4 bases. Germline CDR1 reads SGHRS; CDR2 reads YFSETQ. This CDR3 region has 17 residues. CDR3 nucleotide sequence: TGCGCCAGCAGCCAGCCTACCCGACTAGCGGGCTCAGATACGCAGTATTTT. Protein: CASSQPTRLAGSDTQYF.

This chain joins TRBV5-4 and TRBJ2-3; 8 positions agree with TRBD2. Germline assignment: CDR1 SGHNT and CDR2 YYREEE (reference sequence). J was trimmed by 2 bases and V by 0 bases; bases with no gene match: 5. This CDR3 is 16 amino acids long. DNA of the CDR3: TGTGCCAGCAGCTTGGGACCGGGAGGGGCCACAGATACGCAGTATTTT. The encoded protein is CASSLGPGGATDTQYF.

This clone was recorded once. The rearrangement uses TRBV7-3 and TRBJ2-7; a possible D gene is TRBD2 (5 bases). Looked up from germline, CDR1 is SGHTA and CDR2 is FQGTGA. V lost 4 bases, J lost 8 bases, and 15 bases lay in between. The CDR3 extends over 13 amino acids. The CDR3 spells CASSWNIGLQQYF. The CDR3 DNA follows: TGTGCCAGCAGCTGGAACATAGGACTCCAGCAGTACTTC.

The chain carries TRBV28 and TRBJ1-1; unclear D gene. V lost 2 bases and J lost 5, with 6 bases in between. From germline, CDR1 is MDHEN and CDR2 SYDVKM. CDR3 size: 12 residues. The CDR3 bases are TGTGCCAGCAGTTTACTGGGTACTGAAGCTTTCTTT. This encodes CASSLLGTEAFF.